One and the same sample provided the 7 T cell receptor beta chains below, sequenced in a study of OX40 agonist ivuxolimab in advanced cancers. Assay used: immunoSEQ multiplex PCR; TCRdb lists only in-frame clones, some missing. Among over 60,000 clones, around 93% were seen once, and the ten largest hold 1.5% to 2%. Specimen: CD4+ or CD8+ T cells sorted from blood, collected in a trial of the OX40 agonist ivuxolimab. These TCRs come from an adult with an advanced solid tumor such as melanoma, head and neck, liver or kidney cancer.

The V call is TRBV6-1, the J call TRBJ1-1; no clear D. Germline loops: CDR1 MNHNS, CDR2 SASEGT. The ends were cut back, 0 bases at V and 1 base at J, with 9 bases in the middle. The CDR3 extends over 15 amino acids. Here the CDR3 DNA reads TGTGCCAGCAGTGAAGCTTGGAGGCCGAACACTGAAGCTTTCTTT. Residues: CASSEAWRPNTEAFF.

This rearrangement joins TRBV5-1 to TRBJ1-1; D gene ambiguous. Germline CDR1 and CDR2: SGHRS and YFSETQ. The CDR3 covers 18 residues. Between the trimmed V and J ends, which lost 4 bases and 4 bases, there was a span of 26 bases. The CDR3 region has the DNA TGCGCCAGCAGCCGACGTGGCCCGCTCTGGGCCCTTGCCACTGAAGCTTTCTTT. It yields the protein CASSRRGPLWALATEAFF. The variable domain in full, with the rest retrieved from reference TRBV5-1 and TRBJ1-1, is KAGVTQTPRYLIKTRGQQVTLSCSPISGHRSVSWYQQTPGQGLQFLFEYFSETQRNKGNFPGRFSGRQFSNSRSEMNVSTLELGDSALYLCASSRRGPLWALATEAFFGQGTRLTVV.

The J gene is TRBJ1-6, the V gene TRBV27; 7 nucleotides match TRBD1. The J segment lost 0 bases and the V segment lost 5 bases, leaving 7 bases of the junction unmatched. Germline values: CDR1 MNHEY, CDR2 SMNVEV (reference sequence). CDR3 length: 17 residues. The CDR3 loop is CASSHSRDSSYNSPLHF. As DNA, the CDR3 is TGTGCCAGCAGTCACTCGAGGGACAGCTCCTATAATTCACCCCTCCACTTT.

The chain joins TRBV7-2 to TRBJ2-3, with TRBD1 matching over 9 bases. V was pared by 5 bases and J by 1 base, with 4 bases of the junction left unmatched. CDR3 size: 15 residues. Per the germline V gene, CDR1 is SGHTA and CDR2 is FQGNSA. The CDR3 spells CASSRRTGGTDTQYF. The DNA for the CDR3 is TGTGCCAGCAGCCGCCGGACAGGGGGCACAGATACGCAGTATTTT.

The chain employs TRBV9 and TRBJ1-1; the match to TRBD1 covers 7 bases. This CDR3 region has 15 residues. CDR1 and CDR2 (germline): SGDLS, YYNGEE. The V and J ends lost 4 bases and 4 bases, in that order; junction bases with no gene match: 10. This CDR3 is CASSPEGGAGTEAFF. CDR3 DNA: TGTGCCAGCAGCCCGGAAGGGGGCGCGGGCACTGAAGCTTTCTTT. The full variable domain, in which reference TRBV9 and TRBJ1-1 provide the parts outside the CDR3, is DSGVTQTPKHLITATGQRVTLRCSPRSGDLSVYWYQQSLDQGLQFLIQYYNGEERAKGNILERFSAQQFPDLHSELNLSSLELGDSALYFCASSPEGGAGTEAFFGQGTRLTVV.

This rearrangement joins TRBV30 to TRBJ2-7, with 8 bases identical to TRBD1. Trimming cost V 5 bases and J 0 bases; bases outside gene matches: 3. CDR1 and CDR2 from the germline V gene are GTSNPN and SVGIG (reference sequence). The CDR3 runs to 13 residues. The CDR3 sequence: CAWATGDSYEQYF. The CDR3 DNA reads as TGTGCCTGGGCGACAGGGGACTCCTACGAGCAGTACTTC. The whole variable domain, filled in from reference TRBV30 and TRBJ2-7, reads SQTIHQWPATLVQPVGSPLSLECTVEGTSNPNLYWYRQAAGRGLQLLFYSVGIGQISSEVPQNLSASRPQDRQFILSSKKLLLSDSGFYLCAWATGDSYEQYFGPGTRLTVT.

This clone was counted a single time. The V and J genes are TRBV9 and TRBJ2-6, with D possibly being TRBD1 or TRBD2 (6 bases each). Per the germline V gene, CDR1 is SGDLS and CDR2 is YYNGEE. The CDR3 consists of 20 residues. Trimming stripped 4 bases from V and 0 bases from J, with 23 bases between. The CDR3 spells CASSPRRRGDTRSGANVLTF. The CDR3 coding sequence is TGTGCCAGCAGCCCTCGCAGGAGGGGGGACACTCGCTCTGGGGCCAACGTCCTGACTTTC.